This T cell receptor (beta chain) stems from a study of tissue T cells after allogeneic stem cell transplantation. The study's findings and limits: Limitations included a small, clinically heterogeneous cohort and limited sampling depth.

Clones were read by immunoSEQ multiplex PCR, and TCRdb kept only the in-frame ones, dropping some. The sample carries 2,000 to 2,500 clones, less than 70% recorded once. This clone appeared a few times. Its antigen is unknown. These gene names are mouse names. Time point denoted: mouse harvest day 7 after allogeneic transplant. The graft held 10^6 splenic CD5+ T cells and 10^7 T-cell-depleted bone marrow cells. The material sequenced was liver tissue. This clonotype was sampled from a female BALB/c mouse given C57BL/6 T cells with graft-versus-host disease after an allogeneic hematopoietic cell transplant.

CDR3 DNA, as far as it was read: TGTGCCAGCATGGGGGGGGGAGCAGAAACGCTGTAT. Protein product: CASMGGGAETLY. The entire CDR3 protein reads CASMGGGAETLYF. The chain has TRBV26 and TRBJ2-3, with 8 bases lining up with TRBD2. Coverage ceases 1 residue before the CDR3 finishes, and the germline J gene fills in the end. In germline, CDR1 is KGHPV, CDR2 FQNQEV (reference sequence). The CDR3 runs to 13 residues. The trim removed 7 bases at V and 3 bases at J, leaving 3 bases unmatched.